Presented here are 5 T cell receptor beta chains from one specimen sequenced in a study of beta chain features in type 1 diabetes. TCRB transcripts that were expressed got sequenced, as all of the isolated RNA had been reverse transcribed. Measured with immunoSEQ multiplex PCR; TCRdb has only the in-frame clones, and not every one. The sample consists of 130,000 to 150,000 clones, about 10% of them appearing once. The sample consisted of naive CD4+ T cells from blood. These TCRs come from a man aged 18 to 30 in good health.

This chain connects TRBV5-4 to TRBJ2-6, with TRBD1 identical over 9 bases. The CDR3 totals 17 residues. V was clipped by 5 bases and J by 4 bases; unmatched bases: 10. Germline V gives CDR1 SGHNT, CDR2 YYREEE (reference sequence). CDR3 DNA sequence: TGTGCCAGCAGGGGGCGGGGACAGGGTACCGGGGCCAACGTCCTGACTTTC. Its translation is CASRGRGQGTGANVLTF.

A few counts support this clone. The chain combines TRBV7-9 with TRBJ2-5; TRBD2 matches 8 bases. The trim removed 8 bases at V and 5 bases at J, leaving 10 bases unmatched. Germline V CDR1 and CDR2: SEHNR, FQNEAQ (reference sequence). CDR3 length equals 14 residues. The CDR3 nucleotides read TGTGCCAGCGGAAGGCTAGCGGGTATGGAGACCCAGTACTTC. Protein product: CASGRLAGMETQYF.

This clone has a handful of counts. CDR3 sequence reads: CASSLDRGSYEQYF. DNA of the CDR3: TGTGCCAGCAGCTTGGACAGGGGATCCTACGAGCAGTACTTC. This chain uses TRBV12-1 with TRBJ2-7; the table gives TRBD1 as D, unverified against the DNA. TRBV12-1 is a pseudogene locus. The CDR3 is 14 amino acids.

This clone came up a few times. The CDR3 protein is CASSFTGGAGEDTQYF. For the CDR3, the DNA is TGTGCCAGCAGCTTTACAGGTGGGGCAGGGGAAGATACGCAGTATTTT. The chain combines TRBV7-3 with TRBJ2-3; D is perhaps TRBD1 (6 bases). Germline CDR1 is SGHTA and CDR2 is FQGTGA. V shed 3 bases and J shed 5 bases, with 18 bases lying between them. The CDR3 has 16 residues.

This clone was counted at least ten times. The rearrangement joins TRBV30 to TRBJ2-2, with TRBD2 as a possible D gene (5 bases). Germline CDR1 is GTSNPN and CDR2 is SVGIG (reference sequence). The CDR3 length is 13 residues. Trimming removed 0 bases from V and 6 bases from J, with 8 bases in between. CDR3 residues: CAWSVRGAGELFF. CDR3 coding DNA: TGTGCCTGGAGTGTACGGGGAGCCGGGGAGCTGTTTTTT.